The 32 T cell receptor beta chains in this list originate from one sample, sequenced in a study of PD-L1 blockade in urothelial cancer. Only in-frame clones appear in the TCRdb table, and some are missing; sequencing was by immunoSEQ multiplex PCR. This sample carries over 40,000 clones, roughly 78% of them seen once, and the ten largest clones take about 3.3%. Material: PBMCs, obtained around atezolizumab (anti-PD-L1) treatment. The receptors derive from a man in his 70s with urothelial cancer.

The CDR3 region is CASTTSTTGHLLDPGANVLTF. For the CDR3, the DNA is TGTGCCAGCACCACCTCAACAACGGGACACCTATTGGACCCTGGGGCCAACGTCCTGACTTTC. The chain has TRBV21-1 and TRBJ2-6; the D call TRBD1 from the table was never checked on the DNA. TRBV21-1 is assigned pseudogene status. The CDR3 has 21 residues.

The rearrangement uses TRBV2 and TRBJ2-4; tentatively, D is TRBD2 (6 bases). The V gene's germline CDR1 is SNHLY and CDR2 FYNNEI. Trimming took 7 bases from V and 13 from J, leaving 14 bases between them. CDR3 length equals 11 residues. CDR3 amino acids: CASMGLYFQYF. The CDR3 coding sequence is TGTGCCAGCATGGGACTGTACTTCCAGTACTTC.

The chain couples TRBV6-4 to TRBJ1-5; TRBD1 matches 10 bases. Trimming removed 6 bases from V and 7 bases from J; junction bases left unmatched: 9. The CDR3 contains 15 residues. CDR1 and CDR2 (germline): MRHNA, SNTAGT. CDR3 bases: TGTGCCAGCAGGGATCCGGACAGGGGGGGGCAGCCCCAGCATTTT. It translates to CASRDPDRGGQPQHF.

CDR3 loop: CASSPEGTSGGGDIQYF. The CDR3, as DNA: TGTGCCAGCAGCCCCGAGGGGACTAGCGGGGGGGGAGACATTCAGTACTTC. The chain couples TRBV4-2 to TRBJ2-4; 16 nucleotides align to TRBD2. Germline-derived CDR1 and CDR2 are LGHNA and YNFKEQ. This CDR3 has 17 amino acids. V trimming: 4 bases; J trimming: 8 bases; junction bases outside the gene matches: 8.

The chain joins TRBV19 to TRBJ1-3; D is ambiguous. V was clipped by 6 bases and J by 0 bases, with 12 bases between them. Germline values: CDR1 LNHDA, CDR2 SQIVND (reference sequence). This CDR3 is built from 15 residues. CDR3 bases: TGTGCCAGTAGACCCCAGGTCCACTCTGGAAACACCATATATTTT. It specifies CASRPQVHSGNTIYF.

The rearrangement uses TRBV6-1 and TRBJ2-1, with 8 bases matching TRBD2. The CDR3 spans 14 residues. Germline V CDR1 and CDR2: MNHNS, SASEGT. V gave up 5 bases and J gave up 9 bases; unmatched junction bases: 9. The CDR3, as DNA: TGTGCCAGCAGTATAAAAGCGGGAGACGGTGAGCAGTTCTTC. Its translation: CASSIKAGDGEQFF.

The rearrangement links TRBV7-3 to TRBJ1-5; D is unresolved. Trimming stripped 2 bases from V and 3 bases from J, with 5 bases between. Germline assignment: CDR1 SGHTA and CDR2 FQGTGA. The CDR3 covers 13 residues. CDR3 amino acids: CASSLGLNQPQHF. CDR3 DNA sequence: TGTGCCAGCAGCTTAGGACTCAATCAGCCCCAGCATTTT. Full variable domain (rest looked up from reference TRBV7-3 and TRBJ1-5): GAGVSQTPSNKVTEKGKYVELRCDPISGHTALYWYRQSLGQGPEFLIYFQGTGAADDSGLPNDRFFAVRPEGSVSTLKIQRTERGDSAVYLCASSLGLNQPQHFGDGTRLSIL.

The chain has TRBV6-5 and TRBJ2-2; no reliable D call. V shed 2 bases and J shed 1 base, with 8 bases lying between them. In germline, CDR1 is MNHEY, CDR2 SVGAGI. CDR3 length: 15 amino acids. The CDR3 nucleotides are TGTGCCAGCAGTTACGTTTCACAGAACACCGGGGAGCTGTTTTTT. It specifies CASSYVSQNTGELFF.

V is TRBV2 and J is TRBJ2-5, with 14 nucleotides matching TRBD2. This CDR3 contains 18 residues. With 1 base clipped from V and 5 bases from J, the junction kept 9 bases outside the gene matches. CDR1 is SNHLY and CDR2 is FYNNEI in the germline V gene. The CDR3 reads CASSEEWTSGGPRETQYF. The CDR3 bases are TGTGCCAGCAGTGAAGAATGGACTAGCGGGGGGCCACGGGAGACCCAGTACTTC.

The CDR3 sequence: CAVTAGGGSYGYTF. CDR3 DNA sequence: TGTGCCGTTACCGCTGGAGGCGGATCCTATGGCTACACCTTC. The J gene is TRBJ1-2, the V gene TRBV7-9; no firm D call. This CDR3 comprises 14 residues. CDR1 SEHNR and CDR2 FQNEAQ come from the germline V gene (reference sequence). V lost 11 bases, J lost 4 bases, and 20 bases lay in between. The full variable domain, its missing parts supplied by reference TRBV7-9 and TRBJ1-2, is DTGVSQNPRHKITKRGQNVTFRCDPISEHNRLYWYRQTLGQGPEFLTYFQNEAQLEKSRLLSDRFSAERPKGSFSTLEIQRTEQGDSAMYLCAVTAGGGSYGYTFGSGTRLTVV.

The chain carries TRBV2 and TRBJ2-1, with D perhaps matching TRBD1 (5 bases). CDR1 is SNHLY, CDR2 FYNNEI, per germline. The V end lost 8 bases, the J end lost 6 bases, and 11 bases lay between the germline ends. The CDR3 spans 12 residues. CDR3 in amino acids: CASHRNSNEQFF. DNA for the CDR3: TGTGCCAGCCACAGGAACAGCAATGAGCAGTTCTTC.

The rearrangement joins TRBV29-1 to TRBJ1-2; the D is unclear. Looked up from germline, CDR1 is SQVTM and CDR2 is ANQGSEA. V dropped 2 bases and J dropped 9 bases, with 13 bases sitting between them. This CDR3 region has 12 residues. CDR3 region: CSVEKGLYRYTF. In DNA form, the CDR3 reads TGCAGCGTTGAAAAAGGACTTTATCGCTACACCTTC.

This sequence joins TRBV29-1 and TRBJ1-4; D is perhaps TRBD1 (6 bases). Trimming took 7 bases from V and 7 from J, leaving 22 bases between them. The germline CDR1 and CDR2 sequences are SQVTM and ANQGSEA. The CDR3 runs 15 residues. The CDR3 region has the DNA TGCAGCGCCCAAGCTGGGGCAGGGGTCCTTGAAAAACTGTTTTTT. Translated, it gives CSAQAGAGVLEKLFF.

Written as DNA, the CDR3 is TGTGCCAGCAGCTTAACGGCGGGCTACGAGCAGTACTTC. Protein: CASSLTAGYEQYF. The chain carries TRBV7-3 and TRBJ2-7; TRBD2 might be the D (5 bases). Trimming left V 0 bases short and J 3 bases short, with 6 bases between. This CDR3 region has 13 residues. Germline V gene data show CDR1 as SGHTA and CDR2 as FQGTGA.

The V call is TRBV6-5, the J call TRBJ1-2; D is unclear. Germline values: CDR1 MNHEY, CDR2 SVGAGI. The V end was cut by 7 bases, the J end by 7 bases, with 19 bases between. The CDR3 is 14 amino acids. The CDR3 is CASMETDGLGGYTF. In DNA form, the CDR3 reads TGTGCCAGCATGGAGACCGATGGGTTAGGTGGCTACACCTTC.

The chain couples TRBV5-1 to TRBJ2-7; 11 nucleotides align to TRBD2. This CDR3 contains 15 residues. CDR1 is SGHRS, CDR2 YFSETQ, per germline. V was clipped by 4 bases and J by 5 bases; unmatched bases: 8. The CDR3 sequence is CASSEILAGVDEQYF. In DNA form, the CDR3 reads TGCGCCAGCAGCGAAATACTAGCGGGAGTGGACGAGCAGTACTTC.

This chain connects TRBV9 to TRBJ2-7; 7 nucleotides agree with TRBD1. The CDR3 runs to 13 residues. Trimming took 5 bases from V and 3 from J; bases not matched to a gene: 5. Looked up from germline, CDR1 is SGDLS and CDR2 is YYNGEE. The CDR3 is CASSPGQHYEQYF. CDR3 sequence (DNA): TGTGCCAGCAGTCCGGGACAGCACTACGAGCAGTACTTC. Variable domain in full (rest from reference TRBV9 and TRBJ2-7): DSGVTQTPKHLITATGQRVTLRCSPRSGDLSVYWYQQSLDQGLQFLIQYYNGEERAKGNILERFSAQQFPDLHSELNLSSLELGDSALYFCASSPGQHYEQYFGPGTRLTVT.

This rearrangement joins TRBV18 to TRBJ1-5; the D is unclear. The length of the CDR3 is 13 residues. V shed 4 bases and J shed 1 base, with 5 bases lying between them. Per germline, CDR1 KGHSH and CDR2 LQKENI. Here the CDR3 DNA reads TGTGCCAGCTCACAACTCAGCAATCAGCCCCAGCATTTT. Translated: CASSQLSNQPQHF.

CDR3 coding DNA: TGCGCCAGCAGCCCGGGGACTAGCGGGCTAGCCAAAAACATTCAGTACTTC. Protein: CASSPGTSGLAKNIQYF. The J gene is TRBJ2-4, the V gene TRBV5-1; 12 nucleotides align to TRBD2. CDR3 size: 17 residues. J gave up 0 bases and V 4 bases, and 5 bases lay outside the gene matches. Germline CDR1 is SGHRS and CDR2 is YFSETQ. The full variable domain, rest sourced from reference TRBV5-1 and TRBJ2-4, is KAGVTQTPRYLIKTRGQQVTLSCSPISGHRSVSWYQQTPGQGLQFLFEYFSETQRNKGNFPGRFSGRQFSNSRSEMNVSTLELGDSALYLCASSPGTSGLAKNIQYFGAGTRLSVL.

The gene calls are TRBV5-1 and TRBJ2-5; D may be TRBD2 (6 bases). Trimming took off 7 bases at V and 4 bases at J, with 17 bases between the two ends. Germline loops: CDR1 SGHRS, CDR2 YFSETQ. The CDR3 runs to 14 residues. The CDR3 protein is CASFATGRGETQYF. DNA for the CDR3: TGCGCCAGCTTTGCAACGGGGCGGGGAGAGACCCAGTACTTC.

The rearrangement links TRBV4-2 to TRBJ2-5; a possible D gene is TRBD2 (6 bases). The V gene's germline CDR1 is LGHNA and CDR2 YNFKEQ. This CDR3 has 13 amino acids. V was clipped by 2 bases and J by 5 bases, with 9 bases between them. CDR3 amino acids: CASSQYAGETQYF. The CDR3 region has the DNA TGTGCCAGCAGCCAATATGCGGGGGAGACCCAGTACTTC.

This clone was seen more than once but under ten times. CDR3: CASSAGDSAFTDTQYF. As DNA, the CDR3 is TGTGCCAGCAGCGCCGGGGACAGCGCCTTTACAGATACGCAGTATTTT. The chain is built from TRBV9 and TRBJ2-3; TRBD1 agrees at 7 bases. The junction had 10 bases not matched to a gene; V was cut back by 3 bases and J by 3 bases. CDR3 size: 16 residues. Germline assignment: CDR1 SGDLS and CDR2 YYNGEE.

The chain combines TRBV4-2 with TRBJ2-5, with D maybe TRBD2 (5 bases). The CDR3 loop spans 15 amino acids. Trimming took off 1 base at V and 5 bases at J, with 14 bases between the two ends. Germline CDR1 reads LGHNA; CDR2 reads YNFKEQ. The CDR3 region is CASSQGRGEFETQYF. In DNA form, the CDR3 reads TGTGCCAGCAGCCAAGGACGGGGAGAGTTTGAGACCCAGTACTTC.

The V gene is TRBV28, the J gene TRBJ2-7; possible D gene TRBD2, 6 bases. The CDR3 contains 15 residues. Germline lookup yields CDR1 MDHEN and CDR2 SYDVKM. The V gene lost 7 bases and the J gene lost 3 bases, with 19 bases spanning the gap. The DNA of the CDR3 is TGTGCCAGCAACCCGGCCGGGACTTCCCGCTACGAGCAGTACTTC. It encodes CASNPAGTSRYEQYF.

The rearrangement joins TRBV19 to TRBJ2-3; possible D gene TRBD2, 5 bases. The V end was cut by 3 bases, the J end by 0 bases, with 10 bases between. The CDR3 runs to 15 residues. The germline CDR1 and CDR2 sequences are LNHDA and SQIVND (reference sequence). The CDR3 nucleotides are TGTGCCAGTAGTATCCATTGGACTAGCACAGATACGCAGTATTTT. As protein: CASSIHWTSTDTQYF.

The chain employs TRBV19 and TRBJ1-2, with TRBD1 identical over 7 bases. Germline values: CDR1 LNHDA, CDR2 SQIVND (reference sequence). J lost 0 bases, V lost 5 bases, and 3 bases had no gene match. The CDR3 has 14 residues. The CDR3 DNA is TGTGCCAGTAGTCCTGACAGGGCTAACTATGGCTACACCTTC. Protein sequence: CASSPDRANYGYTF. The full variable domain, with the rest looked up from reference TRBV19 and TRBJ1-2, is DGGITQSPKYLFRKEGQNVTLSCEQNLNHDAMYWYRQDPGQGLRLIYYSQIVNDFQKGDIAEGYSVSREKKESFPLTVTSAQKNPTAFYLCASSPDRANYGYTFGSGTRLTVV.

The V and J genes are TRBV4-3 and TRBJ1-1; D is unresolved. Germline V gene sequence: CDR1 LGHNA, CDR2 YSLEER. V lost 0 bases to trimming and J lost 4 bases, with 21 bases between them. CDR3 length: 18 residues. CDR3 coding DNA: TGCGCCAGCAGCCAAGAAATTTTTATGGGCTATGCGGGCACTGAAGCTTTCTTT. Translated: CASSQEIFMGYAGTEAFF.

This chain connects TRBV2 to TRBJ2-7, with TRBD1 matching 11 bases. The CDR3 consists of 14 residues. Trimming took 6 bases from V and 3 from J; bases not matched to a gene: 4. CDR1 and CDR2 from the germline V gene are SNHLY and FYNNEI. CDR3: CASRRTGGHYEQYF. The CDR3 region has the DNA TGTGCCAGCAGGAGGACAGGGGGCCACTACGAGCAGTACTTC.

This rearrangement joins TRBV5-1 to TRBJ1-1; D remains ambiguous. The V gene's germline CDR1 is SGHRS and CDR2 YFSETQ. The CDR3 length is 14 residues. With 3 bases removed from V and 5 bases from J, the gap between germline ends came to 14 bases. CDR3 nucleotide sequence: TGCGCCAGCAGCTCCCGGGCGGGTGGTACTGAAGCTTTCTTT. It specifies CASSSRAGGTEAFF.

In its sample, this clone was seen a few times. This chain connects TRBV5-4 to TRBJ1-3, with D tentatively TRBD1 (5 bases). CDR1 and CDR2 from the germline V gene are SGHNT and YYREEE (reference sequence). This CDR3 has 16 amino acids. V lost 0 bases to trimming and J lost 0 bases, with 10 bases between them. This chain's CDR3 is CASSLGGVSSGNTIYF. The CDR3 region has the DNA TGTGCCAGCAGCTTGGGGGGGGTTTCCTCTGGAAACACCATATATTTT.

This clone was detected a few times. The genes are TRBV9 and TRBJ1-3; 7 bases match TRBD1. V lost 3 bases and J lost 3; bases outside the gene matches: 3. The CDR3 length is 14 residues. CDR1 is SGDLS and CDR2 is YYNGEE in the germline V gene. Here the CDR3 reads CASSGQGSGNTIYF. CDR3 nucleotides: TGTGCCAGCAGCGGACAGGGAAGTGGAAACACCATATATTTT. Together with reference TRBV9 and TRBJ1-3, the CDR3 gives the full variable domain: DSGVTQTPKHLITATGQRVTLRCSPRSGDLSVYWYQQSLDQGLQFLIQYYNGEERAKGNILERFSAQQFPDLHSELNLSSLELGDSALYFCASSGQGSGNTIYFGEGSWLTVV.

The genes are TRBV5-6 and TRBJ2-4, with a tentative D call TRBD1 (6 bases). There are 17 residues in the CDR3. With 4 bases removed from V and 0 bases from J, the gap between germline ends came to 17 bases. CDR1 is SGHDT, CDR2 YYEEEE, per germline. The CDR3 DNA reads as TGTGCCAGCAGCCGGCGCGGACAGCCCTTAGCCAAAAACATTCAGTACTTC. Protein sequence: CASSRRGQPLAKNIQYF.